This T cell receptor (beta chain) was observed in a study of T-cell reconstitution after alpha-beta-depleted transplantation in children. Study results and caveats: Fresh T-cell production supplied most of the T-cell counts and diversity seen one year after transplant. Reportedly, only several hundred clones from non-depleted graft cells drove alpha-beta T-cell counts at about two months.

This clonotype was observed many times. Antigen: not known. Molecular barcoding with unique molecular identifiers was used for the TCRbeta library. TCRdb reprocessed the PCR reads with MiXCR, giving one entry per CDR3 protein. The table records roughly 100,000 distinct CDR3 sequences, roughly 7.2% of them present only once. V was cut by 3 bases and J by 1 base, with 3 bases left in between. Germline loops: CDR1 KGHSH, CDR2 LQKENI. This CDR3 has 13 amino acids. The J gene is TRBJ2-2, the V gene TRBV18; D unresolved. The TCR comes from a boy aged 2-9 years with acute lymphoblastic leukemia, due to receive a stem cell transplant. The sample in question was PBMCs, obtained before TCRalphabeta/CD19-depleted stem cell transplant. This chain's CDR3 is CASSPQNTGELFF. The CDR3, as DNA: TGTGCCAGCTCACCGCAGAACACCGGGGAGCTGTTTTTT.